This TCR beta chain is from a study of T cells in Graves' hyperthyroidism and ophthalmopathy (dated by TCRdb to between 2018 and 2020). Study-wide context: Peripheral blood samples were taken at initial diagnosis, before any treatment was given. A discovery cohort of roughly 100 patients, approximately 44 with Graves' ophthalmopathy and approximately 57 with stable Graves' hyperthyroidism, was used to find distinguishing TCR V-J signatures. The paper reports TCR Vbeta CDR3 sequencing of some 140 peripheral blood samples: over 40 ophthalmopathy, around 80 hyperthyroidism and approximately 17 progressor patients. An independent validation cohort of around 20 hyperthyroidism patients and over 15 patients who later progressed to ophthalmopathy tested prospective prediction of ophthalmopathy. Following sampling, methimazole starting at 30 mg daily was given to hyperthyroidism patients, and high-dose intravenous methylprednisolone was given to ophthalmopathy patients. In roughly six Graves' hyperthyroidism patients, the study also compared T-cell repertoires from thyroid tissue with T-cell repertoires from blood. The approximately 95 discovery patients were divided at random into training and test sets in a 7:3 ratio. Overall study outcomes, separate from this receptor: Ophthalmopathy was separated from stable hyperthyroidism by a 13 V-J signature model, with around 90% sensitivity and 81% to 83% specificity obtained in cross-validation and 80%/75% obtained in testing. Most expanded thyroid clonotypes (frequency above 0.001) were also detected in blood, suggesting blood repertoires may reflect thyroid immune responses. No statistical method was used to set the sample size in advance, and investigators knew the group allocation. In validation, the model predicted progression to ophthalmopathy with 55% to 71% sensitivity and approximately 72% specificity, a median of about 6.7 months before onset.

Only a few counts were recorded for this clonotype. It lacks a known antigen. Per-base quality was not reported, and no clone a single base away is much larger than it. TCR beta CDR3 regions were amplified from RNA transcripts. For the first round of RT-PCR on the TCR CDR3, the HTBI primer set was used together with the Qiagen OneStep RT-PCR kit. Libraries were constructed in a second round of multiplex PCR, after which size selection and purification were carried out. Paired-end sequencing of the libraries was performed with 100 bp reads on an Illumina HiSeq2000. In the original analysis: SOAPnuke was used to process the raw data, throwing out any read that contained adapters or uncalled bases, had a mean Phred below 15, or lacked an exact constant-primer or identifier match. High-quality paired reads were merged using COPE v1.2.5, and each unique nucleotide sequence was defined as a clonotype. MiTCR v1.1 was used to align clonotypes to the IMGT TRBV, TRBD and TRBJ reference segments. Only V-J combinations with frequency above 0.0001, covering 99% to 99.2% of repertoires, were analysed. A TCS score was defined as the ratio between F50 (clonal expansion) and ExV (chaos), using BLOSUM62-based TCRdist between CDR3 peptides within each V-J. Welch's t-statistics and random forest reduced around 520 V-J features to around 14, which were used in a naive Bayes classifier (R e1071). The raw public reads went through TCRdb reprocessing: fastp at Q25, MiXCR clone calling, in-frame beta chains kept. Each CDR3 protein appears once, grouped with its most common genes and DNA. What appears here as the V and J calls and clone size reflects TCRdb's work, not the paper's. Across this sample there are around 500,000 distinct CDR3 sequences, with about 16% seen only once. The top ten hold around 28% of the sample.

Ophthalmopathy patients had moderately to severely active disease, Clinical Activity Score of at least 3, NOSPECS grade of at least 4, and duration under 3 months. Exclusion was applied to patients with uncontrolled infections, other autoimmune diseases, pregnancy or lactation. Diagnoses relied on clinical symptoms, serum thyroxine and TRAb, thyroid ultrasound and orbital computed tomography. PBMCs were isolated from roughly 10 ml of fresh peripheral blood by Ficoll-Paque density gradient centrifugation. Total RNA was extracted using Trizol reagent, and RNA quality was assessed on an Agilent 2100 Bioanalyzer. In the germline V gene (reference sequence), CDR1 corresponds to PRHDT and CDR2 to FYEKMQ. Compared with germline, V lacks 5 bases and J lacks 4 bases; bases without a gene match: 12. The CDR3, from cysteine to phenylalanine, totals 17 residues. Only the CDR3 part of the read is kept: 51 bases, read in frame from the first base.

In this chain, TRBV13 is recombined with TRBJ2-2, with 8 junctional bases fitting TRBD2. This TCR was sampled from a woman under 40 with Graves' ophthalmopathy. The specimen sequenced was blood. CDR3 sequence: CASSPSLAARGTGELFF. The nucleotide sequence is TGTGCCAGCAGCCCCTCACTAGCGGCTCGGGGCACCGGGGAGCTGTTTTTT.